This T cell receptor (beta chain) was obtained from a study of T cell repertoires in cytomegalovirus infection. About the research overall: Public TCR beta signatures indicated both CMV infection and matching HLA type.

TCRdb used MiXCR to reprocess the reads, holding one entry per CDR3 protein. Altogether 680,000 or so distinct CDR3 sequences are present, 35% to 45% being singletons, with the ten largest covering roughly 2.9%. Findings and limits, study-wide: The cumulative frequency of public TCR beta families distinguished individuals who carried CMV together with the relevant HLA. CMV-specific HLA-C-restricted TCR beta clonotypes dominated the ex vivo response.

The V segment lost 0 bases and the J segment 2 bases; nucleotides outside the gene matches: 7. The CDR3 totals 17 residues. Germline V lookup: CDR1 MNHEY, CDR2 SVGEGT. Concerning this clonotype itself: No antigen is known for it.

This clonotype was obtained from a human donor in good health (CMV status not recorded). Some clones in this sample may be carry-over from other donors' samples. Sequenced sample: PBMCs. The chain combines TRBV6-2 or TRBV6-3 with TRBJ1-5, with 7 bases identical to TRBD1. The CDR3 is CASSYSTVTGRNQPQHF. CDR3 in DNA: TGTGCCAGCAGTTACTCCACAGTGACAGGGCGCAATCAGCCCCAGCATTTT.